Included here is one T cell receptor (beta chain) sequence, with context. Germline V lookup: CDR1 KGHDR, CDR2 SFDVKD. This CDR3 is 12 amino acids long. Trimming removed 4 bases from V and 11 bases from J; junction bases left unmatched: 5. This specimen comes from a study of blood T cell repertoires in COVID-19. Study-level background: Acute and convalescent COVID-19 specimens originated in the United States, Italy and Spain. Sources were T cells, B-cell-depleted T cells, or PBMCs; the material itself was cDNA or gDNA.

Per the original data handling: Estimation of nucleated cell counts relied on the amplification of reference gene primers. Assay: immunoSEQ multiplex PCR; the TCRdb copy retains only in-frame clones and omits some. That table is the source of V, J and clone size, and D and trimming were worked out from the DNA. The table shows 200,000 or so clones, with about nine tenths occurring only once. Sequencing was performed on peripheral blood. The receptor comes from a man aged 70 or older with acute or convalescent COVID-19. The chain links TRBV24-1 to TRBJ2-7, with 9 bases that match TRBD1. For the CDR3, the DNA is TGTGCCACCAGTGACCGGACAGGGGAGAAGTACTTC. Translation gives CATSDRTGEKYF.